There are a few counts of the clone carrying this T cell receptor beta chain. This sample stems from a study of T cell responses to AZD1222 COVID-19 vaccine. Germline values: CDR1 SGHDT, CDR2 YYEEEE. Deletions cut 4 bases from V and 0 bases from J, with 20 bases between. This CDR3 region has 17 residues. The method was immunoSEQ multiplex PCR; TCRdb's version includes in-frame clones alone and lacks a portion of them. This table has 190,000 or so clones, more than 70% appearing once. This receptor was obtained from an adult who received the AZD1222 COVID-19 vaccine. This chain links TRBV5-6 with TRBJ2-7, with TRBD2 as a possible D gene (6 bases). The material was peripheral blood, obtained 28 days after the second AZD1222 dose. Written as DNA, the CDR3 is TGTGCCAGCAGCCACCGAGAAGCGGGCGCCGACTCCTACGAGCAGTACTTC. It specifies CASSHREAGADSYEQYF.